The 7 T cell receptor beta chains below all came from one sample that was sequenced in a study of technical replicates of blood from several donors. Some clones are missing from TCRdb's copy, which holds only in-frame ones; the method was immunoSEQ multiplex PCR. The sample comprises some 84,000 clones, 91% of which are singletons, and about 0.39% rests with the top ten. Material: T cells isolated from PBMCs. These receptors were obtained from a human donor in good health.

J is TRBJ2-5 and V is TRBV7-2; possible D gene TRBD2, 5 bases. CDR3 length: 14 residues. Germline V lookup: CDR1 SGHTA, CDR2 FQGNSA. Between the trimmed V and J ends, which lost 6 bases and 7 bases, there was a span of 18 bases. The CDR3 here is CASSLAGAPRTQYF. The CDR3 coding sequence is TGTGCCAGCAGTCTCGCGGGTGCCCCAAGGACCCAGTACTTC.

V and J are TRBV5-1 and TRBJ1-1; 7 nucleotides match TRBD1. Germline CDR1 SGHRS, CDR2 YFSETQ. J gave up 4 bases and V 1 base, and 1 base lay outside the gene matches. CDR3 size: 13 residues. The CDR3 DNA reads as TGCGCCAGCAGCTTGTGGACAGGCACTGAAGCTTTCTTT. Translated, it gives CASSLWTGTEAFF.

The sample holds a few counts of this clone. The gene calls are TRBV10-3 and TRBJ1-1, with TRBD1 identical over 9 bases. The CDR3 is 14 amino acids. Trimming took 1 base from V and 8 from J; bases not matched to a gene: 5. In germline, CDR1 is ENHRY, CDR2 SYGVKD. The DNA for the CDR3 is TGTGCCATCAGTGAGTACACAGGGGGCAGCGAAGCTTTCTTT. Amino acid sequence: CAISEYTGGSEAFF.

The V and J genes are TRBV4-2 and TRBJ2-1, with TRBD2 matching over 9 bases. CDR3 length: 16 amino acids. The V and J ends lost 0 bases and 6 bases, in that order; junction bases with no gene match: 6. The germline V gene encodes CDR1 LGHNA and CDR2 YNFKEQ. CDR3 sequence: CASSQEVSGSFNEQFF. For the CDR3, the DNA is TGTGCCAGCAGCCAAGAAGTTAGCGGGAGTTTCAATGAGCAGTTCTTC.

CDR3 sequence: CASSRSRVQETQYF. Here the CDR3 DNA reads TGTGCCAGCAGTAGATCCAGGGTTCAAGAGACCCAGTACTTC. The chain couples TRBV6-5 to TRBJ2-5; tentative D call: TRBD1 (5 bases). Looked up from germline, CDR1 is MNHEY and CDR2 is SVGAGI. V lost 5 bases and J lost 2, with 12 bases in between. This CDR3 has 14 amino acids.

The chain links TRBV28 to TRBJ2-2, with TRBD2 identical over 10 bases. This CDR3 has 16 residues. Per germline, CDR1 MDHEN and CDR2 SYDVKM. Trimming took 4 bases from V and 7 from J; bases not matched to a gene: 9. CDR3 nucleotides: TGTGCCAGCAGTTCCCAGCGGGAGGGCCGCGTCGGGGAGCTGTTTTTT. Protein: CASSSQREGRVGELFF.

The rearrangement links TRBV27 to TRBJ2-5, with 9 bases that match TRBD2. The CDR3 sequence is 15 residues long. In germline, CDR1 is MNHEY, CDR2 SMNVEV (reference sequence). With 5 bases clipped from V and 2 bases from J, the junction kept 6 bases outside the gene matches. This CDR3 reads CASSLGSGGQETQYF. CDR3 DNA sequence: TGTGCCAGCAGTCTCGGGAGCGGGGGGCAAGAGACCCAGTACTTC.